The present T cell receptor beta chain was sequenced within a study of liver allograft versus peripheral blood T cells. Study-level information: Intrahepatic T cell receptor repertoires from transplanted livers were compared against repertoires in recipients' peripheral blood. Findings and caveats of the study: There were reportedly differences between T cell receptor repertoires inside liver allografts and those in peripheral blood.

TCRdb recomputed calls from the reads with MiXCR, one row per CDR3 protein. The table includes about 5,600 distinct CDR3 sequences, approximately 15% detected once. This clonotype is labeled medium-sized. Its antigen is not known. Germline V lookup: CDR1 MDHEN, CDR2 SYDVKM. The CDR3 totals 15 residues. V lost 6 bases and J lost 2, with 14 bases in between. The chain is built from TRBV28 and TRBJ1-5; D is uncertain. This TCR was recovered from a human patient who had a liver transplant. Some T cells may be transferred from the graft donor. The CDR3 sequence: CASRGMGSGNQPQHF. The CDR3 DNA follows: TGTGCCAGCAGGGGCATGGGCAGCGGCAATCAGCCCCAGCATTTT.